These 29 T cell receptor beta chains share one sample of origin, sequenced in a study of early T cells in non-severe SARS-CoV-2 infection. TCRdb reprocessed the 5' RACE reads via MiXCR and lists one record per CDR3 protein. Of 70,000 to 90,000 distinct CDR3 sequences in the sample, approximately 10% are singletons; the top ten hold around 5%. Sample: whole blood. Source of these receptors: an adult who was a healthcare worker with PCR-confirmed SARS-CoV-2 infection or an uninfected control (not recorded which).

This clonotype was seen ten or more times. The chain uses TRBV19 and TRBJ1-5; 9 bases map to TRBD1. Germline V gene lookup returns CDR1 LNHDA and CDR2 SQIVND (reference sequence). The ends lost 5 bases at V and 5 bases at J; junction bases unmatched: 7. This CDR3 is built from 15 residues. The CDR3 region is CASSRDREVDQPQHF. CDR3 DNA sequence: TGTGCCAGTAGTCGGGACAGGGAGGTCGATCAGCCCCAGCATTTT.

The CDR3 here is CASSIDEYGYTF. The DNA of the CDR3 is TGTGCCAGTAGTATAGACGAGTATGGCTACACCTTC. The chain recombines TRBV19 with TRBJ1-2; D unclear. The CDR3 runs to 12 residues. Germline CDR1 reads LNHDA; CDR2 reads SQIVND (reference sequence). With 0 bases removed from V and 5 bases from J, the gap between germline ends came to 4 bases.

The chain is built from TRBV19 and TRBJ1-4; D is unclear. Germline V gene data show CDR1 as LNHDA and CDR2 as SQIVND (reference sequence). V was cut by 5 bases and J by 8 bases, with 12 bases left in between. CDR3 size: 13 residues. The CDR3 here is CASSLMSGEKLFF. CDR3 DNA: TGTGCCAGTAGTCTGATGAGTGGGGAAAAACTGTTTTTT.

The chain carries TRBV19 and TRBJ1-5; possible D gene TRBD1, 5 bases. CDR1 is LNHDA, CDR2 SQIVND, per germline (reference sequence). The CDR3 length is 15 residues. V lost 6 bases and J lost 2, with 14 bases in between. CDR3 region: CASSDSQKGNQPQHF. The CDR3 coding sequence is TGTGCCAGTAGCGACAGCCAAAAAGGCAATCAGCCCCAGCATTTT.

V and J are TRBV7-6 and TRBJ1-1; no clear D. Germline CDR1 is SGHVS and CDR2 is FNYEAQ. V was pared by 1 base and J by 3 bases, with 6 bases between. The CDR3 length is 13 residues. This CDR3 reads CASSLGEDTEAFF. CDR3 nucleotide sequence: TGTGCCAGCAGCTTAGGAGAGGACACTGAAGCTTTCTTT.

The V call is TRBV9, the J call TRBJ2-3; tentatively, D is TRBD1 or TRBD2 (5 bases each). The germline V and J ends were trimmed by 0 bases and 6 bases, with 11 bases remaining between them. This CDR3 has 14 amino acids. The germline V gene encodes CDR1 SGDLS and CDR2 YYNGEE. Here the CDR3 reads CASSVVGAEDTQYF. DNA of the CDR3: TGTGCCAGCAGCGTAGTCGGGGCGGAGGATACGCAGTATTTT.

The rearrangement links TRBV7-8 to TRBJ1-1, with 10 bases fitting TRBD1. This CDR3 spans 16 amino acids. In germline, CDR1 is SGHVS, CDR2 FQNEAQ. Trimming removed 4 bases from V and 4 bases from J; junction bases left unmatched: 9. Here the CDR3 DNA reads TGTGCCAGCAGCTCCAGGGACAGGGGTATTAGCACTGAAGCTTTCTTT. Residues: CASSSRDRGISTEAFF.

This clonotype was detected a few times. The J gene is TRBJ1-1, the V gene TRBV6-5; D call uncertain. The germline V gene encodes CDR1 MNHEY and CDR2 SVGAGI. The CDR3 length is 12 residues. The V end was cut by 5 bases, the J end by 5 bases, with 9 bases between. Here the CDR3 reads CASSIPGTEAFF. DNA of the CDR3: TGTGCCAGCAGTATCCCGGGGACTGAAGCTTTCTTT.

This clonotype has at least ten counts. CDR3 sequence: CASSFVQGGTGELFF. DNA for the CDR3: TGCGCCAGCAGCTTCGTCCAGGGGGGCACCGGGGAGCTGTTTTTT. The rearrangement uses TRBV5-1 and TRBJ2-2; possible D gene TRBD1, 7 bases. CDR3 length: 15 amino acids. Per the germline V gene, CDR1 is SGHRS and CDR2 is YFSETQ. V was pared by 2 bases and J by 4 bases, with 12 bases between.

This clonotype was observed at least ten times. This chain joins TRBV20-1 and TRBJ2-5, with 9 bases fitting TRBD2. Germline V gene data show CDR1 as DFQATT and CDR2 as SNEGSKA (reference sequence). This CDR3 spans 14 amino acids. Losses at the gene ends were 4 bases for V and 5 bases for J; bases not matched to a gene: 8. The CDR3 protein is CSANWGGLAETQYF. The CDR3 coding sequence is TGCAGTGCTAATTGGGGAGGACTAGCGGAGACCCAGTACTTC.

Relative to its sample, this clonotype is medium-sized. This chain links TRBV4-3 with TRBJ2-7; 11 positions agree with TRBD2. Looked up from germline, CDR1 is LGHNA and CDR2 is YSLEER. This CDR3 region has 16 residues. After removal of 0 bases from V and 3 bases from J, the junction contained 4 bases not matched to a gene. The CDR3, as DNA: TGCGCCAGCAGCCAAGATCCGACTAGCGGGGTCTACGAGCAGTACTTC. Protein sequence: CASSQDPTSGVYEQYF.

The J gene is TRBJ2-5, the V gene TRBV20-1; D might be TRBD2 (6 bases). CDR3 length: 14 amino acids. V was clipped by 4 bases and J by 4 bases, with 16 bases between them. Germline assignment: CDR1 DFQATT and CDR2 SNEGSKA (reference sequence). CDR3 sequence: CSATRGTSGETQYF. CDR3 nucleotides: TGCAGTGCTACCCGCGGGACTTCGGGAGAGACCCAGTACTTC.

This clonotype was detected a few times. V is TRBV29-1 and J is TRBJ2-1; no clear D gene. V lost 1 base and J 0 bases, leaving 13 bases between the germline ends. Germline values: CDR1 SQVTM, CDR2 ANQGSEA. The CDR3 is 16 amino acids. The CDR3 coding sequence is TGCAGCGTTGAAGTTCCAGACGCGAACTCCTACAATGAGCAGTTCTTC. The encoded protein is CSVEVPDANSYNEQFF.

This clonotype was seen many times. The chain combines TRBV27 with TRBJ2-7; tentative D call: TRBD1 (6 bases). The CDR3 sequence is 17 residues long. The germline CDR1 and CDR2 sequences are MNHEY and SMNVEV (reference sequence). Trimming removed 5 bases at V and 7 bases at J, with 27 bases between. CDR3 loop: CASSPHRWTVISGEQYF. The CDR3 DNA is TGTGCCAGCAGTCCTCACCGCTGGACAGTCATTTCGGGAGAGCAGTACTTC.

To note about this clonotype: A much larger clone is a single base away; this may be a read error. The chain carries TRBV12-3 or TRBV12-4 and TRBJ1-4; possibly TRBD1 for D (6 bases). This CDR3 region has 16 residues. Here the CDR3 reads CAGSHTRGAHNEKLFF. In DNA form, the CDR3 reads TGTGCCGGCAGTCACACCAGGGGCGCCCACAATGAAAAACTGTTTTTT.

This clonotype was recorded many times. The genes are TRBV12-3 or TRBV12-4 and TRBJ2-1; tentative D call: TRBD2 (7 bases). The CDR3 covers 14 residues. V lost 4 bases to trimming and J lost 6 bases, with 13 bases between them. This CDR3 is CASSSWGGLNEQFF. The DNA for the CDR3 is TGTGCCAGCAGTTCTTGGGGGGGGCTCAATGAGCAGTTCTTC.

This clonotype was observed at least ten times. The CDR3: CASSQGSTRREAFF. The CDR3, as DNA: TGTGCCAGCAGCCAAGGTTCAACACGGAGAGAAGCTTTCTTT. V gene TRBV4-2 combines with J gene TRBJ1-1; the D is unclear. Germline CDR1 LGHNA, CDR2 YNFKEQ. The CDR3 totals 14 residues. Trimming took off 1 base at V and 8 bases at J, with 14 bases between the two ends.

The CDR3 reads CASSPRGRQDNTEAFF. The DNA for the CDR3 is TGTGCCAGCAGCCCCCGCGGGAGGCAAGATAACACTGAAGCTTTCTTT. V gene TRBV7-9 combines with J gene TRBJ1-1; D gene ambiguous. CDR3 length equals 16 residues. V gave up 5 bases and J gave up 2 bases, with 18 bases separating them. The V gene's germline CDR1 is SEHNR and CDR2 FQNEAQ (reference sequence).

This clonotype was counted at least ten times. The chain links TRBV6-2 or TRBV6-3 to TRBJ2-1; possible D gene TRBD1, 7 bases. Germline-derived CDR1 and CDR2 are MNHEY and SVGEGT. The CDR3 extends over 16 amino acids. Trimming removed 7 bases at V and 4 bases at J, with 20 bases between. CDR3 amino acids: CASTRGGGGRYNEQFF. CDR3 sequence (DNA): TGTGCCAGCACCCGGGGCGGAGGGGGCCGATACAATGAGCAGTTCTTC.

This clonotype came up a few times. The CDR3 spells CASISPGQGYVGELAEAFF. For the CDR3, the DNA is TGTGCCAGCATCTCACCGGGACAGGGATACGTAGGTGAACTCGCTGAAGCTTTCTTT. The rearrangement uses TRBV6-8 and TRBJ1-1; 9 nucleotides align to TRBD1. The CDR3 loop spans 19 amino acids. Germline V CDR1 and CDR2: MNHGY, SAAAGT. The V segment lost 7 bases and the J segment 6 bases; nucleotides outside the gene matches: 24.

The J gene is TRBJ2-1, the V gene TRBV5-1; 12 bases are shared with TRBD2. Germline trimming cut 2 bases from V and 7 bases from J; bases unmatched to any gene: 4. The germline gives CDR1 SGHRS, CDR2 YFSETQ. The CDR3 is made up of 15 amino acids. CDR3: CASSLLAGGGNEQFF. The CDR3 coding sequence is TGCGCCAGCAGCTTACTAGCGGGGGGCGGAAATGAGCAGTTCTTC.

The rearrangement joins TRBV5-4 to TRBJ2-3, with D tentatively TRBD1 or TRBD2 (6 bases each). The CDR3 runs to 18 residues. Trimming removed 1 base at V and 2 bases at J, with 20 bases between. Germline CDR1 reads SGHNT; CDR2 reads YYREEE (reference sequence). CDR3 sequence: CASSLLGGGGAVTDTQYF. Written as DNA, the CDR3 is TGTGCCAGCAGCTTGTTGGGAGGAGGGGGTGCCGTCACAGATACGCAGTATTTT.

This clonotype appeared many times. J is TRBJ2-5 and V is TRBV7-8, with D perhaps matching TRBD1 or TRBD2 (5 bases each). Trimming pared 1 base from V and 12 bases from J, leaving 9 bases between. Looked up from germline, CDR1 is SGHVS and CDR2 is FQNEAQ. CDR3 length equals 11 residues. The CDR3 protein is CASSLGDGEYF. The DNA for the CDR3 is TGTGCCAGCAGCTTAGGGGACGGCGAGTACTTC.

As to this clonotype: A read error may be the cause here, since a much bigger clone is one base away. In DNA form, the CDR3 reads TGTGCCAGCATGGGGCAGCTGAACACTGGAGCTTTCTTT. It specifies CASMGQLNTGAFF. This chain joins TRBV6-1 and TRBJ1-1; D may be TRBD1 (5 bases). Germline V gene lookup returns CDR1 MNHNS and CDR2 SASEGT. The CDR3 consists of 13 residues.

This clonotype has only a few counts. The J gene is TRBJ2-7, the V gene TRBV11-2; D perhaps matches TRBD2 (6 bases). CDR1 and CDR2 (germline): SGHAT, FQNNGV. The germline V and J ends were trimmed by 5 bases and 0 bases, with 14 bases remaining between them. The CDR3 has 15 amino acids. The DNA of the CDR3 is TGTGCCAGCAGCCACGCCAGCGGGTCCTCCTACGAGCAGTACTTC. This codes for CASSHASGSSYEQYF.

Ten or more counts support this clonotype. This rearrangement joins TRBV7-9 to TRBJ2-7; D is perhaps TRBD1 (6 bases). V lost 5 bases and J 3 bases, leaving 14 bases between the germline ends. The CDR3 is 14 residues long. Germline-derived CDR1 and CDR2 are SEHNR and FQNEAQ (reference sequence). In DNA form, the CDR3 reads TGTGCCAGCAGCCAAAGCGACAGGCTCTACGAGCAGTACTTC. The encoded protein is CASSQSDRLYEQYF.

This chain joins TRBV11-2 and TRBJ1-2; 7 bases map to TRBD1. This CDR3 comprises 15 residues. The germline gives CDR1 SGHAT, CDR2 FQNNGV. J was trimmed by 4 bases and V by 0 bases; bases with no gene match: 5. The DNA for the CDR3 is TGTGCCAGCAGCTTAGATAATGGGGACAGCTATGGCTACACCTTC. Residues: CASSLDNGDSYGYTF.

As to this clonotype: The junction and the germline gene differ at one end; a read error may be behind it. The V gene is TRBV6-1, the J gene TRBJ1-1; 10 positions match TRBD1. The CDR3 spans 16 residues. The germline CDR1 and CDR2 sequences are MNHNS and SASEGT. CDR3 residues: CASSANLGQGNTEVFF. CDR3 nucleotide sequence: TGTGCCAGCAGTGCAAACCTGGGACAGGGGAACACTGAAGTTTTCTTT.

The rearrangement links TRBV7-9 to TRBJ2-5, with TRBD1 matching 9 bases. The CDR3 has 15 amino acids. CDR1 and CDR2 from the germline V gene are SEHNR and FQNEAQ (reference sequence). The J segment lost 4 bases and the V segment lost 5 bases, leaving 8 bases of the junction unmatched. This chain's CDR3 is CASSRGQGYTETQYF. The CDR3 DNA reads TGTGCCAGCAGCAGAGGACAGGGGTATACAGAGACCCAGTACTTC.